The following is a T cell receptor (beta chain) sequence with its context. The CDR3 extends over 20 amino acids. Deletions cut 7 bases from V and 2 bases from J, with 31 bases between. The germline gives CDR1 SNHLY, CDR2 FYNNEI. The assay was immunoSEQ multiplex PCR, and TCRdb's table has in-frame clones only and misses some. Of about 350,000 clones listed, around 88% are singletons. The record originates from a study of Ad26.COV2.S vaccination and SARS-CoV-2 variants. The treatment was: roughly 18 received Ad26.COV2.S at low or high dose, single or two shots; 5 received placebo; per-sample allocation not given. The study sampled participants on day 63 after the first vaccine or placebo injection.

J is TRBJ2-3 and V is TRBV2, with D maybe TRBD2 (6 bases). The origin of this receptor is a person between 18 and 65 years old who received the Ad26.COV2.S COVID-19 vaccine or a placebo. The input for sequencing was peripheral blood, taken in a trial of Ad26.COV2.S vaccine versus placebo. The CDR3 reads CASIRRWTTLQSTYTDTQYF. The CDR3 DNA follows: TGTGCCAGCATAAGAAGATGGACTACTCTACAATCAACGTACACAGATACGCAGTATTTT.